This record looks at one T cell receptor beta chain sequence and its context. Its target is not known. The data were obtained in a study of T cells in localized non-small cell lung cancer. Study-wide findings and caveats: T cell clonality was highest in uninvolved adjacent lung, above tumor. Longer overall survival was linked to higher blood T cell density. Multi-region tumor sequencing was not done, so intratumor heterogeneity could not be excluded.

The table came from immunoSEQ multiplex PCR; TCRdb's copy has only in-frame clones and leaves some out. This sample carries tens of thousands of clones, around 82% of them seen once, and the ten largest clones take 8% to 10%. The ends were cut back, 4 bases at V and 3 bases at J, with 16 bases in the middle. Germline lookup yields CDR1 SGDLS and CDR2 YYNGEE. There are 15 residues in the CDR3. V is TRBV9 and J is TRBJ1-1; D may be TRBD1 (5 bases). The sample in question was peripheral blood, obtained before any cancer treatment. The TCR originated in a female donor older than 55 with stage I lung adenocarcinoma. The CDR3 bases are TGTGCCAGCAGCACCCTTGGGGCCCTTGACACTGAAGCTTTCTTT. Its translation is CASSTLGALDTEAFF.